Listed below are T cell receptor beta chains from one sample, sequenced in a study of cytomegalovirus exposure and HLA in healthy donors. Generated by immunoSEQ multiplex PCR, the TCRdb table keeps only in-frame clones and is missing some. The sample shows over 120,000 clones, 89% of them seen only once. Input material: PBMCs. Receptor source: a woman between 18 and 30 years old in good health and CMV-seropositive. Both conserved end residues are part of each CDR3. D genes are given only for firm matches. Size is omitted from some rows. Given values are once, few, many or a class for expanded clones.

CDR3 length	J gene	D gene	clone size	V gene	CDR3 protein	CDR3 DNA
14	TRBJ2-4	.	few	TRBV30	CAWTGQIAKNIQYF	TGTGCCTGGACCGGACAGATAGCCAAAAACATTCAGTACTTC
17	TRBJ2-3	TRBD2	.	TRBV30	CAWTGLAGGRGTDTQYF	TGTGCCTGGACGGGACTAGCGGGGGGCCGGGGCACAGATACGCAGTATTTT
14	TRBJ2-7	TRBD1	.	TRBV6-1	CASRGTGGYEEQYF	TGTGCCAGCAGGGGGACAGGGGGCTACGAGGAGCAGTACTTC
14	TRBJ2-7	TRBD1	.	TRBV27	CASSLSGTGSKQYF	TGTGCCAGCAGTTTATCGGGGACAGGGAGTAAGCAGTACTTC
13	TRBJ1-5	.	.	TRBV7-2	CASSVRGDQPQHF	TGTGCCAGCAGCGTCCGGGGGGATCAGCCCCAGCATTTT
15	TRBJ1-2	TRBD1	.	TRBV2	CASSERQGMGGGYTF	TGTGCCAGTAGTGAGCGACAGGGAATGGGAGGTGGCTACACCTTC
17	TRBJ1-6	TRBD1	.	TRBV10-1	CASPVTGATSYNSPLHF	TGCGCCAGCCCCGTCACAGGGGCGACCTCCTATAATTCACCCCTCCACTTT
12	TRBJ2-1	.	.	TRBV5-1	CASSLAGNEQFF	TGCGCCAGCAGCCTCGCGGGGAATGAGCAGTTCTTC
13	TRBJ1-1	TRBD1	once	TRBV7-9	CASSQGAANEAFF	TGTGCCAGCAGCCAGGGGGCAGCGAACGAAGCTTTCTTT
17	TRBJ2-3	TRBD2	.	TRBV30	CAWSVSWTSGFTDTQYF	TGTGCCTGGAGTGTAAGTTGGACTAGCGGGTTCACAGATACGCAGTATTTT
15	TRBJ1-5	.	.	TRBV6-5	CASSYSQGVSQPQHF	TGTGCCAGCAGTTACTCCCAGGGTGTAAGTCAGCCCCAGCATTTT
18	TRBJ1-1	TRBD1	many	TRBV5-1	CASSLSVSRTGGFTEAFF	TGCGCCAGCAGCTTGTCAGTCTCAAGAACAGGGGGGTTCACTGAAGCTTTCTTT
13	TRBJ1-3	.	few	TRBV29-1	CSVAGFGGNTIYF	TGCAGCGTTGCAGGGTTTGGTGGAAACACCATATATTTT
18	TRBJ1-2	.	.	TRBV28	CASSPEWPGSDRNYGYTF	TGTGCCAGCAGTCCCGAATGGCCAGGGTCCGATCGTAACTATGGCTACACCTTC
15	TRBJ2-5	.	.	TRBV7-6	CASSLGESSPETQYF	TGTGCCAGCAGCTTAGGGGAGTCTAGCCCAGAGACCCAGTACTTC
14	TRBJ2-3	.	.	TRBV11-2	CASSSLGGLGTQYF	TGTGCCAGCAGCTCCCTTGGTGGGCTTGGCACGCAGTATTTT
12	TRBJ2-7	.	.	TRBV5-6	CASSLAPDEQYF	TGTGCCAGCAGCTTGGCCCCGGACGAGCAGTACTTC
13	TRBJ1-1	.	.	TRBV11-2	CASTRNQNTEAFF	TGTGCCAGCACCAGGAACCAGAACACTGAAGCTTTCTTT
15	TRBJ1-5	.	.	TRBV6-6	CASSYETALNQPQHF	TGTGCCAGCAGTTATGAGACAGCCCTCAATCAGCCCCAGCATTTT
14	TRBJ1-5	.	.	TRBV30	CAWRGPGDNQPQHF	TGTGCCTGGAGAGGGCCAGGGGATAATCAGCCCCAGCATTTT
14	TRBJ1-2	.	once	TRBV6-5	CASRPLFGPMVDTF	TGTGCCAGCAGACCGTTATTTGGGCCAATGGTGGACACCTTC
14	TRBJ1-4	TRBD1	few	TRBV11-2	CASSSDRGSEKLFF	TGTGCCAGCAGCTCGGACAGGGGGAGTGAAAAACTGTTTTTT